The rows below give T cell receptor beta chains drawn from one sample of a study of CXCR3-negative and CXCR3-positive naive CD8 T cells. TCRdb reprocessed the 5' RACE reads; each CDR3 protein has one entry and no DNA is given. This table holds some 38,000 distinct CDR3 sequences. Sequenced material: memory CD8+ T cells from blood. The source of these receptors is a human donor in good health. Some clones in this sample may be carry-over from other donors' samples. CDR3s include the opening cysteine and the closing phenylalanine or tryptophan. The size entry is marked missing in some rows and otherwise reads once, few, many or a size class.

cdr3_length	j_call	v_call	clone_size	cdr3_aa
14	TRBJ1-1	TRBV20-1	.	CSARGGPGNTEAFF
12	TRBJ2-1	TRBV28	.	CASSPQGAEQFF
14	TRBJ2-1	TRBV28	.	CASSLGGYYNEQFF
11	TRBJ2-7	TRBV29-1	.	CSVKTGYEQYF
16	TRBJ2-3	TRBV7-3	.	CASSLMGRGATDTQYF
14	TRBJ1-2	TRBV4-2	.	CASSQEGQGLGYTF
13	TRBJ2-5	TRBV14	.	CASSQTGPETQYF
14	TRBJ2-7	TRBV7-9	.	CASSFGTVSGEQYF
16	TRBJ2-7	TRBV7-6	.	CASSLGAGGITYEQYF
16	TRBJ2-3	TRBV4-2	medium-sized	CASSRGAGEGTDTQYF
12	TRBJ2-3	TRBV2	.	CATWGQGETQYF
17	TRBJ2-3	TRBV9	.	CASSARPGQGAADTQYF
16	TRBJ1-1	TRBV7-8	.	CASSLVEGSGNTEAFF
17	TRBJ2-1	TRBV7-9	.	CASSFRSGDREKNEQFF
17	TRBJ2-1	TRBV10-3	.	CAISESVVGRAYNEQFF
16	TRBJ2-1	TRBV14	.	CASSQDRSGPYNEQFF
14	TRBJ1-1	TRBV19	.	CASSMSPGDTEAFF
11	TRBJ2-1	TRBV27	.	CASSEGNEQFF
15	TRBJ2-3	TRBV6-2/TRBV6-3	.	CASSYQDTSTDTQYF
14	TRBJ2-7	TRBV7-8	.	CASSLGREFDEQYF
13	TRBJ2-1	TRBV6-2/TRBV6-3	.	CASSDGRVAEQFF
14	TRBJ2-1	TRBV24-1	.	CATSDRGQGNEQFF
15	TRBJ2-7	TRBV6-2/TRBV6-3	.	CASSYQLATTYEQYF
11	TRBJ2-1	TRBV29-1	.	CSVEDATGFIF
18	TRBJ2-1	TRBV20-1	medium-sized	CSASQEQGQEVVDNEQFF
16	TRBJ2-4	TRBV29-1	.	CSVEDPGDLAKNIQYF
17	TRBJ2-3	TRBV14	.	CASSLMDRGAFTDTQYF
13	TRBJ2-7	TRBV12-3/TRBV12-4	.	CASSPSGVYEQYF
14	TRBJ2-7	TRBV2	medium-sized	CASSERQGAYEQYF
12	TRBJ2-1	TRBV27	medium-sized	CASSGTNNEQFF
16	TRBJ2-1	TRBV4-2	.	CASSQDGSGSYNEQFF
12	TRBJ2-3	TRBV29-1	.	CSVEDGVDTQYF
14	TRBJ1-2	TRBV7-9	.	CASSLPRQNYGYTF
14	TRBJ1-1	TRBV28	.	CASSLNGERAEAFF
12	TRBJ2-3	TRBV28	.	CASQEGPGLKYF
13	TRBJ2-7	TRBV20-1	.	CSASIGQFYEQYF
16	TRBJ1-4	TRBV20-1	.	CSARHSRTGDFEKLFF
15	TRBJ1-5	TRBV6-4	.	CASSLQGGSNQPQHF
16	TRBJ2-1	TRBV20-1	.	CSARDKAGGVYNEQFF